Below, one TCR beta chain is given with its context. Clones were sequenced by immunoSEQ multiplex PCR, and TCRdb holds only the in-frame ones, with some missing. The repertoire has about 28,000 clones, around 80% of them found once; the top ten carry 22%. These data are taken from a study of control samples from healthy donors and cancer patients. V shed 5 bases and J 8 bases; nucleotides not matched to a gene: 3. CDR3 size: 13 residues. CDR1 and CDR2 from the germline V gene are MNHNY and SVGAGI (reference sequence). This receptor was taken from a man aged 60 to 75 with head and neck cancer. Material: PBMCs. The chain couples TRBV6-6 to TRBJ2-4, with TRBD1 identical over 10 bases. The CDR3 DNA reads TGTGCCAGCAGTCGGGACAGGGGAGACATTCAGTACTTC. Protein sequence: CASSRDRGDIQYF.